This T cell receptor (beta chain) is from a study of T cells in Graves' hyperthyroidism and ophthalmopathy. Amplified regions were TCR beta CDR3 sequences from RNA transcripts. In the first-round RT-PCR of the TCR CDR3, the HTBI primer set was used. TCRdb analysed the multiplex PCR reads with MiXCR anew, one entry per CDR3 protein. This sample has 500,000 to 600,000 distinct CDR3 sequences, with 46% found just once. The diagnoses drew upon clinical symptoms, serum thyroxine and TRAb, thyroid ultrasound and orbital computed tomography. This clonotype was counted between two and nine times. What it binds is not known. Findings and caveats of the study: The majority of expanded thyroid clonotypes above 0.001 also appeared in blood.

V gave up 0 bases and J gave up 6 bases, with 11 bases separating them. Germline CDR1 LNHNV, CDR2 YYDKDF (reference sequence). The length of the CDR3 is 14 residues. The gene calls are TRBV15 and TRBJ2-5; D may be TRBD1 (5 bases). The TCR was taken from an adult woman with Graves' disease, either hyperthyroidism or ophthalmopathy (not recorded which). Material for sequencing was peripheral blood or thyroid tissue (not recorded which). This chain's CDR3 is CATSRDRVGQTQYF. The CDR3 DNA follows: TGTGCCACCAGCAGAGACAGGGTAGGGCAGACCCAGTACTTC.